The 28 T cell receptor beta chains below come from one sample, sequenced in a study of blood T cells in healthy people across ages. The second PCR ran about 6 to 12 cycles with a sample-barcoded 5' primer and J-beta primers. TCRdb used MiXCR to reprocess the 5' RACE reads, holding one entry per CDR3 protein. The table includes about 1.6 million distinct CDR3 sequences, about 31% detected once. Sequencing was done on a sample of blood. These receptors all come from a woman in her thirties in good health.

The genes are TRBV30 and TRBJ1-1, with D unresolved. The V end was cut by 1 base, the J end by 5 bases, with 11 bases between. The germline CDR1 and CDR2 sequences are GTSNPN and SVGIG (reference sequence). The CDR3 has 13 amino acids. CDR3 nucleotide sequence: TGTGCCTGGAGTGCCGACCTGGAGACTGAAGCTTTCTTT. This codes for CAWSADLETEAFF.

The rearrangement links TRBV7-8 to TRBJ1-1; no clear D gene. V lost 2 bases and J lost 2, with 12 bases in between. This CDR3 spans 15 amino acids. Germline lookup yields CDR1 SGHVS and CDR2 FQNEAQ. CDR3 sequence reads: CASSLPSELNTEAFF. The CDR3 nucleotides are TGTGCCAGCAGCTTACCATCTGAATTAAACACTGAAGCTTTCTTT.

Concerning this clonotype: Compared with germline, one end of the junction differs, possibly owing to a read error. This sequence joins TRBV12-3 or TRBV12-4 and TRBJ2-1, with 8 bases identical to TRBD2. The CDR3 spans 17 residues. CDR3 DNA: TGTGCCAGCAGTTTCCTTGCCGGGAGGGCCACCTACAGTGAGCAGTTCTTC. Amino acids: CASSFLAGRATYSEQFF.

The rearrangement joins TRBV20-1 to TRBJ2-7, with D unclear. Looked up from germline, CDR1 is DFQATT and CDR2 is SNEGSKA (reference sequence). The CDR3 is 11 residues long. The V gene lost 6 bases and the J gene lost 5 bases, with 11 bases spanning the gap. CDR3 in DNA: TGCAGTGCCCGGCGGCAGGACGAGCAGTACTTC. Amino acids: CSARRQDEQYF.

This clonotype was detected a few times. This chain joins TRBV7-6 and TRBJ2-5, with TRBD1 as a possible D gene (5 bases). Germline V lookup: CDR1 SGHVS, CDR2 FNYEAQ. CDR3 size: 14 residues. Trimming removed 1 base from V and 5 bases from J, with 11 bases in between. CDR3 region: CASSLVPAGETQYF. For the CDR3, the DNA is TGTGCCAGCAGCTTAGTCCCAGCAGGGGAGACCCAGTACTTC.

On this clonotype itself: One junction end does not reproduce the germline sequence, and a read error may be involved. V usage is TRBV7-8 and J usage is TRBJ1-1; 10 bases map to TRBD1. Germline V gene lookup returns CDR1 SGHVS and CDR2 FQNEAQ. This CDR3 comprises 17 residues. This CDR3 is CASSGPPTGGMNTEPFF. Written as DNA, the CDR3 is TGTGCCAGCAGCGGCCCCCCGACAGGGGGCATGAACACTGAACCTTTCTTT.

CDR3 in amino acids: CASGSFAGSEQFF. The CDR3 DNA reads as TGTGCCAGCGGATCGTTTGCAGGGAGTGAGCAGTTCTTC. V usage is TRBV7-2 and J usage is TRBJ2-1; D is possibly TRBD1 or TRBD2 (5 bases each). CDR3 length: 13 amino acids. Germline loops: CDR1 SGHTA, CDR2 FQGNSA. The germline V and J ends were trimmed by 8 bases and 9 bases, with 17 bases remaining between them.

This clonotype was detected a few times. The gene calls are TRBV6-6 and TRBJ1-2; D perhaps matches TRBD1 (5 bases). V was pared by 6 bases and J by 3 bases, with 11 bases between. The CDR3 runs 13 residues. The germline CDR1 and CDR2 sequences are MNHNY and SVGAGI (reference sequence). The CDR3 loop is CASSPGAYYGYTF. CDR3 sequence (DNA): TGTGCCAGCAGCCCCGGGGCTTACTATGGCTACACCTTC.

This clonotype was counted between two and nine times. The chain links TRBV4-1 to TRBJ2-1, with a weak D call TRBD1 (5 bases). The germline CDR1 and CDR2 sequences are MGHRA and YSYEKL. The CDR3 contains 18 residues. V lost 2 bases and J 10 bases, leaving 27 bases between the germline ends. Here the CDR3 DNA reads TGCGCCAGCAGCCAATTGGCAGGGCCTCGTGGCCTGAGCTACGAGCAGTTCTTC. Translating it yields CASSQLAGPRGLSYEQFF.

The CDR3 DNA reads TGTGCCAGCTCACCGGGTCCACAGGACGAAAAACTGTTTTTT. This gives the protein CASSPGPQDEKLFF. This sequence joins TRBV18 and TRBJ1-4, with D possibly matching TRBD1 (5 bases). The CDR3 is made up of 14 amino acids. V lost 3 bases to trimming and J lost 8 bases, with 13 bases between them. The germline gives CDR1 KGHSH, CDR2 LQKENI.

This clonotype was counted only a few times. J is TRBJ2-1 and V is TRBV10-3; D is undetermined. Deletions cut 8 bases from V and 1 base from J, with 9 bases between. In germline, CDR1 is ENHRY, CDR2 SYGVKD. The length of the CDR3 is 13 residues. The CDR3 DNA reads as TGTGCCATCTCCCAGATTTCCTACAATGAGCAGTTCTTC. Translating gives CAISQISYNEQFF.

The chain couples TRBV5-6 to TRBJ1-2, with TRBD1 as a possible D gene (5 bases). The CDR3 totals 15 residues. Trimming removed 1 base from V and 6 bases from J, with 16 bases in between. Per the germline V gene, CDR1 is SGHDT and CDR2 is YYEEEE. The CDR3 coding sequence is TGTGCCAGCAGCTTGCAATCTCCGGGGCTGGATGGCTACACCTTC. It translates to CASSLQSPGLDGYTF. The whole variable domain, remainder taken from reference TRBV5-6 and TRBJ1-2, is DAGVTQSPTHLIKTRGQQVTLRCSPKSGHDTVSWYQQALGQGPQFIFQYYEEEERQRGNFPDRFSGHQFPNYSSELNVNALLLGDSALYLCASSLQSPGLDGYTFGSGTRLTVV.

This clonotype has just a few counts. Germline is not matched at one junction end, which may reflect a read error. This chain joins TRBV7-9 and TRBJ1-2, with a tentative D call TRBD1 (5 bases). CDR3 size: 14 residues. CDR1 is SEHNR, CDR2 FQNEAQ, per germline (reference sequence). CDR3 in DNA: TGTGCCAGCGGCTTAGGCCAGGGTAACTATGGCTACACCTTC. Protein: CASGLGQGNYGYTF.

This CDR3 reads CASSVDGRGDTQYF. The CDR3 DNA is TGTGCCAGCAGCGTAGATGGCAGGGGAGATACGCAGTATTTT. The gene calls are TRBV9 and TRBJ2-3; TRBD1 is a possible D gene (6 bases). With 0 bases removed from V and 5 bases from J, the gap between germline ends came to 10 bases. There are 14 residues in the CDR3. Germline assignment: CDR1 SGDLS and CDR2 YYNGEE.

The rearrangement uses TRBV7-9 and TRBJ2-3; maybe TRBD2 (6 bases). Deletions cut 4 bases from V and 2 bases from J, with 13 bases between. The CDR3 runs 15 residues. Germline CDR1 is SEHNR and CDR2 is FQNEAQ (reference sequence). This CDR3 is CASSSRDWLTDTQYF. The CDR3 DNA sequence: TGTGCCAGCAGCTCCAGGGACTGGCTCACAGATACGCAGTATTTT.

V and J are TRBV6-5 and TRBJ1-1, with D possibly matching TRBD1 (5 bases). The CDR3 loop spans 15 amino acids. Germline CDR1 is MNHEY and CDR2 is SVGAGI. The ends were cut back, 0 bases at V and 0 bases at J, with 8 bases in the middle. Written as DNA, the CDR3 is TGTGCCAGCAGTTACTCGGTGGACATGAACACTGAAGCTTTCTTT. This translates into CASSYSVDMNTEAFF.

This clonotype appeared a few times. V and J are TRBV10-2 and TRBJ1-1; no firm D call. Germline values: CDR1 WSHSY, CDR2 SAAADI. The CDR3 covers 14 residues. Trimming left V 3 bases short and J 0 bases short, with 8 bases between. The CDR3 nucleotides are TGCGCCAGCAGTGACACAGTAATGAACACTGAAGCTTTCTTT. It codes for CASSDTVMNTEAFF.

CDR3 coding DNA: TGTGCCTGGAGTGTTCTCGGGGCGGAGACCCAGTACTTC. This codes for CAWSVLGAETQYF. The chain employs TRBV30 and TRBJ2-5, with D perhaps given as TRBD1 or TRBD2 (5 bases each). The V gene's germline CDR1 is GTSNPN and CDR2 SVGIG (reference sequence). V lost 0 bases and J lost 5, with 10 bases in between. CDR3 length: 13 residues.

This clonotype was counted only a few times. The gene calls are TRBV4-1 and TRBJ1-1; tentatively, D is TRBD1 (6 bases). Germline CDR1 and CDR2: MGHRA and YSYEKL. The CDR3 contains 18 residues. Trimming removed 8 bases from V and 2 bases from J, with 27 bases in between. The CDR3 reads CASLPGSHGAGVNTEAFF. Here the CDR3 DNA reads TGCGCCAGCCTACCGGGCAGTCACGGGGCAGGGGTAAACACTGAAGCTTTCTTT.

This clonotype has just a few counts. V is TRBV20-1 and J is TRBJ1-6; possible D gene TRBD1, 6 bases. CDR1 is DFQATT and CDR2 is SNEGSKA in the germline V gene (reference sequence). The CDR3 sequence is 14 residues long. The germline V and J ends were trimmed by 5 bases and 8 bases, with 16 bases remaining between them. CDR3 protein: CSAVTRGIYSPLHF. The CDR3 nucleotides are TGCAGTGCTGTCACCAGGGGTATATATTCACCCCTCCACTTT.

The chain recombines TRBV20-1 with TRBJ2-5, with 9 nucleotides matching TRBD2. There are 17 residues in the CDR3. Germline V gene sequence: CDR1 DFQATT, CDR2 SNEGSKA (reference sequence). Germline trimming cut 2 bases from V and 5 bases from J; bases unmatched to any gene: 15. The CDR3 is CSARRLKGSGSVETQYF. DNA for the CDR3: TGCAGTGCTAGACGTTTAAAAGGTAGCGGGAGTGTGGAGACCCAGTACTTC.

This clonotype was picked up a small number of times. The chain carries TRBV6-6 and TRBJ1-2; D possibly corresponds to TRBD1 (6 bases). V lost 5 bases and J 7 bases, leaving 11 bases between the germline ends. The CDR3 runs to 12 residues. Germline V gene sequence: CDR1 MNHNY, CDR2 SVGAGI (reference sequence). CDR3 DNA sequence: TGTGCCAGCAGTGGTAACAGGGTTGGCTACACCTTC. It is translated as CASSGNRVGYTF.

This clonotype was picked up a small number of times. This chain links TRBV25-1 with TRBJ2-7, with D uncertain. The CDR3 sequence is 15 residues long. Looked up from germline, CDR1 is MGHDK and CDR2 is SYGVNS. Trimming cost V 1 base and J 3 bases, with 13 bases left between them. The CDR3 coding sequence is TGTGCCAGCAGTGAATGGGTAGGCGTAAACTACGAGCAGTACTTC. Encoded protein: CASSEWVGVNYEQYF.

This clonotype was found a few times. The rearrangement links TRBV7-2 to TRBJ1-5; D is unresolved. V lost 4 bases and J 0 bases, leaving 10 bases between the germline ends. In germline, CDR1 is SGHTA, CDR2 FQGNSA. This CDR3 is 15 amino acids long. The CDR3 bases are TGTGCCAGCAGCTGGACGGTAAATAGCAATCAGCCCCAGCATTTT. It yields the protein CASSWTVNSNQPQHF. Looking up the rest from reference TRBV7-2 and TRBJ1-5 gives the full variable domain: GAGVSQSPSNKVTEKGKDVELRCDPISGHTALYWYRQSLGQGLEFLIYFQGNSAPDKSGLPSDRFSAERTGGSVSTLTIQRTQQEDSAVYLCASSWTVNSNQPQHFGDGTRLSIL.

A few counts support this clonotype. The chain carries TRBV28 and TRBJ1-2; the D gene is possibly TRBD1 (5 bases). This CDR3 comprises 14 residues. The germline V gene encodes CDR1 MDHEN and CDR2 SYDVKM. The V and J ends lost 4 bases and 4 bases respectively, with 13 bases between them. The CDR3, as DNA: TGTGCCAGCAGTTCAGGGACCTCCTCCTATGGCTACACCTTC. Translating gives CASSSGTSSYGYTF.

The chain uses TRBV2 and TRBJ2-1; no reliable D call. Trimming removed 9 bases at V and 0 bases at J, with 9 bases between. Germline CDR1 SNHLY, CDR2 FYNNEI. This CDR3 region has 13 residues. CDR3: CARGFSSYNEQFF. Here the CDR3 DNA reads TGTGCCAGGGGCTTTAGCTCCTACAATGAGCAGTTCTTC. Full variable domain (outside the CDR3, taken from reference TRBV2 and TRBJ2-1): EPEVTQTPSHQVTQMGQEVILRCVPISNHLYFYWYRQILGQKVEFLVSFYNNEISEKSEIFDDQFSVERPDGSNFTLKIRSTKLEDSAMYFCARGFSSYNEQFFGPGTRLTVL.

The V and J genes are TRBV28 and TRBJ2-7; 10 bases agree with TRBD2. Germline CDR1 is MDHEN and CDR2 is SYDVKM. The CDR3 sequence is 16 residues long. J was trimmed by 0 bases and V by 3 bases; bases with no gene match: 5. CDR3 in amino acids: CASSFASGSSSYEQYF. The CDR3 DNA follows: TGTGCCAGCAGTTTCGCTAGCGGGAGCTCCTCCTACGAGCAGTACTTC.

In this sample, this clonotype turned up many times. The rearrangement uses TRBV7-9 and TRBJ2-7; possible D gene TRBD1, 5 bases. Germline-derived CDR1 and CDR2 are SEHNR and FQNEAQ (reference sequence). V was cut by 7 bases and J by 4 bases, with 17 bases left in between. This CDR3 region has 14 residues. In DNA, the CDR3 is TGTGCCAGCACTAAACCCCCAGGGCTGTACGAGCAGTACTTC. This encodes CASTKPPGLYEQYF. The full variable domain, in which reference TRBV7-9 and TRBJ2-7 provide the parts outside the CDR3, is DTGVSQNPRHKITKRGQNVTFRCDPISEHNRLYWYRQTLGQGPEFLTYFQNEAQLEKSRLLSDRFSAERPKGSFSTLEIQRTEQGDSAMYLCASTKPPGLYEQYFGPGTRLTVT.